This T cell receptor (beta chain) appears in the sequencing data of a study of somatic mutations in cytotoxic T cells in rheumatoid arthritis. Overall study: The authors flow-sorted some V beta antibody-stained T-cell populations at nearly 100% purity, including V beta1+ cells that they sequenced for TCRB.

Positive magnetic bead selection, which isolated the CD4+ and CD8+ cells, was followed by a flow cytometry check of purity. Germline V gene sequence: CDR1 LGHNA, CDR2 YSLEER. V was cut by 4 bases and J by 2 bases, with 15 bases left in between. CDR3 length: 15 residues. Worth noting for this clone: Other nucleotide sequences in the sample specify the same CDR3.

Some clones are missing from TCRdb's copy, which holds only in-frame ones; the method was immunoSEQ multiplex PCR. The data hold 20,000 or so clones, with about 81% observed a single time. Sequenced input: CD8+ T cells sorted from blood. This rearrangement joins TRBV4-3 to TRBJ2-7, with no clear D. The receptor was isolated from an adult with rheumatoid arthritis. The CDR3 spells CASSPLPGSTYEQYF. DNA of the CDR3: TGCGCCAGCAGCCCCCTCCCCGGGTCGACCTACGAGCAGTACTTC.